The clone carrying this T cell receptor (beta chain) was seen a few times. The antigen is undetermined. This entry is derived from a study of beta chain features in type 1 diabetes. Study at large: On cell yields, gender and age, patients and healthy donors were similar. All samples combined gave roughly 100,000,000 sorted cells for examination. Study observations and caveats: Moderately but significantly shorter TCRB CDR3s were found in Type 1 diabetes patients in all four CD4+ subsets. Among patients, naive, central memory and Treg TCRB repertoires appeared more similar than among healthy donors.

With 6 bases clipped from V and 0 bases from J, the junction kept 9 bases outside the gene matches. In germline, CDR1 is MGHRA, CDR2 YSYEKL. This CDR3 region has 17 residues. All of the isolated RNA was reverse transcribed, so expressed TCRB transcripts were sequenced. Using immunoSEQ multiplex PCR, the repertoire was profiled, and TCRdb retains in-frame clones only, with some absent. Of 200,000 to 250,000 clones in the sample, about 9.3% are singletons; the top ten hold about 0.037%. The sequencing input was naive CD4+ T cells from blood. The chain has TRBV4-1 and TRBJ1-5, with 9 bases matching TRBD1. This TCR came from a woman aged 18-29 years in good health. The DNA for the CDR3 is TGCGCCAGCAGTCCTAGGACAGGGGCTTATAGCAATCAGCCCCAGCATTTT. This translates into CASSPRTGAYSNQPQHF.